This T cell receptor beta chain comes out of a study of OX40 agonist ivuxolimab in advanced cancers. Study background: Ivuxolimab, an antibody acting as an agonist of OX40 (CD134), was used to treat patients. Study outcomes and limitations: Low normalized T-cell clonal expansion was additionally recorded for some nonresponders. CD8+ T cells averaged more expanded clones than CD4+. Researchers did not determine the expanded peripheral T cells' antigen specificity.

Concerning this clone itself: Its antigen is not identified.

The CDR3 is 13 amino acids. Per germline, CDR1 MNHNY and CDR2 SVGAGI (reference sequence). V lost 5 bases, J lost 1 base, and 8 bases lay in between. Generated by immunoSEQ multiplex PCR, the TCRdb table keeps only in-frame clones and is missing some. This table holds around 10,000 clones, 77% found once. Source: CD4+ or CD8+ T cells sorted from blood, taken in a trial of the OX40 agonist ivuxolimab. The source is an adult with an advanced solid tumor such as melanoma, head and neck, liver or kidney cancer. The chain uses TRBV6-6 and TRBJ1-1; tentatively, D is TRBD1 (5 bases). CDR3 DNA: TGTGCCAGCAGTACGGGGGAGAACACTGAAGCTTTCTTT. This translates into CASSTGENTEAFF.